Listed below are T cell receptor beta chains from one sample, sequenced in a study of neoadjuvant anti-PD-1 for oral cavity cancer. Data came from immunoSEQ multiplex PCR; TCRdb stores just in-frame clones and leaves some out. The repertoire holds about 13,000 clones, with 60% to 80% as singletons. The sequenced sample was PBMCs, obtained after nivolumab (anti-PD-1) treatment. These receptors were taken from a person aged 35 to 85 with oral cavity squamous cell carcinoma. Each CDR3 is given with its conserved first and last residue.

TRBJ2-5,17,TRBV28,CASSVPRYTGDGGTQYF
TRBJ2-7,17,TRBV19,CASSMDVRRGQSHEQYF
TRBJ1-2,13,TRBV6-6,CASSSRQEGGYTF
TRBJ2-5,17,TRBV27,CASSPRTSGARGETQYF
TRBJ2-2,12,TRBV19,CASSIPHGELFF
TRBJ1-5,12,TRBV2,CASEGSNQPQHF
TRBJ2-3,13,TRBV9,CASAREIGDTQYF
TRBJ2-7,15,TRBV6-1,CASSEGQGLPYEQYF
TRBJ2-7,14,TRBV7-9,CASSLLVLPYEQYF
TRBJ1-2,15,TRBV5-1,CASSLAFTDRNGYTF
TRBJ1-2,11,TRBV29-1,CSDLTGHGYTF
TRBJ1-3,15,TRBV19,CASSNTGNSGNTIYF
TRBJ2-7,17,TRBV28,CASTGDYAGPSSYEQYF
TRBJ2-1,17,TRBV9,CASSVVASGRSYNEQFF
TRBJ1-1,15,TRBV7-9,CASSLGLLMNTEAFF
TRBJ1-2,13,TRBV4-2,CASSPGPNYGYTF
TRBJ2-1,12,TRBV29-1,CSVDNPGNEQFF
TRBJ1-2,14,TRBV6-5,CASTRGTENYGYTF
TRBJ2-7,14,TRBV9,CASSSGGSVYEQYF
TRBJ2-7,14,TRBV5-1,CASSPIPLSYEQYF
TRBJ2-3,18,TRBV19,CASSTRGLAGVKGDTQYF
TRBJ1-2,16,TRBV5-6,CASSSPGGVANYGYTF
TRBJ2-7,15,TRBV2,CASRQRLAGEYEQYF
TRBJ2-6,17,TRBV5-1,CASSLTGSHSGANVLTF
TRBJ1-2,15,TRBV6-1,CASSDVALANYGYTF
TRBJ1-2,12,TRBV10-3,CAIRGLSYGYTF
TRBJ2-3,12,TRBV10-2,CASSESRTTQYF
TRBJ2-1,16,TRBV6-5,CASSYSPSGRDNEQFF
TRBJ2-1,15,TRBV2,CASSAGTVYPGEQFF
TRBJ2-7,16,TRBV19,CASSPGSGTGGREQYF
TRBJ2-7,15,TRBV5-6,CASSGGDGVIYEQYF
TRBJ1-4,15,TRBV30,CAWSVTTGLKEKLFF
TRBJ1-1,13,TRBV30,CAWSVLRNTEAFF
TRBJ2-3,14,TRBV5-1,CASSLAGGTDTQYF
TRBJ2-2,14,TRBV4-1,CASSQDRVTGELFF
TRBJ2-6,17,TRBV9,CASSVVDGGSGANVLTF
TRBJ2-1,15,TRBV6-6,CASSRETGTYNEQFF
TRBJ1-1,13,TRBV7-6,CASSFGNSLEAFF
TRBJ1-1,13,TRBV6-6,CASSYLGSSEAFF
TRBJ2-7,14,TRBV28,CASSLASGSYEQYF
TRBJ1-1,13,TRBV19,CASRNARDLEAFF
TRBJ2-3,12,TRBV30,CAWSRLTDTQYF
TRBJ1-1,15,TRBV14,CASSLKGGASTEAFF
TRBJ2-7,14,TRBV5-4,CASSFFSGPHEQYF
TRBJ2-5,13,TRBV6-1,CASSDPVQETQYF
TRBJ2-7,11,TRBV29-1,CSVVNGHEQYF
TRBJ2-3,14,TRBV30,CAGTMDSPADTQYF
TRBJ2-1,14,TRBV10-1,CASSEALGVDEQFF
TRBJ2-7,13,TRBV5-1,CASSSTGLGEQYF
TRBJ2-5,14,TRBV2,CASSGPLAGETQYF
TRBJ2-1,15,TRBV27,CASRPGRVSYNEQFF
TRBJ2-5,15,TRBV28,CASSPQGHQQETQYF
TRBJ1-2,15,TRBV30,CAWIQRRGDNYGYTF